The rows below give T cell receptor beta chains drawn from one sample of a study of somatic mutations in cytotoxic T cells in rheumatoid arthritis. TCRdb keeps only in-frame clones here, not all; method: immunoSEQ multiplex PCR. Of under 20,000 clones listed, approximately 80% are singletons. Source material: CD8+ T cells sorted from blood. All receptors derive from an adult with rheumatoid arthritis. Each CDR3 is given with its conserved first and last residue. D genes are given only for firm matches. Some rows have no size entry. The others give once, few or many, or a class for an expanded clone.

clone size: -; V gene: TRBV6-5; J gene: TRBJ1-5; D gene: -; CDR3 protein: CASSPDSPFNQPQHF; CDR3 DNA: TGTGCCAGCAGCCCCGACAGCCCCTTCAATCAGCCCCAGCATTTT
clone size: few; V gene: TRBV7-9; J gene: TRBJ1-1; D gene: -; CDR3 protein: CASSLKGEVNTEAFF; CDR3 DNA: TGTGCCAGCAGCTTAAAGGGCGAGGTGAACACTGAAGCTTTCTTT
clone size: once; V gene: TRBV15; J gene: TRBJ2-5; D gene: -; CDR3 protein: CATSRGGKTQYF; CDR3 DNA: TGTGCCACCAGCAGAGGAGGGAAGACCCAGTACTTC
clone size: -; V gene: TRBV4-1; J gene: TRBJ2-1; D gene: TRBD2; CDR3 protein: CASGPRGGSSYNEQFF; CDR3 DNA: TGCGCCAGCGGCCCGCGCGGGGGAAGCTCCTACAATGAGCAGTTCTTC
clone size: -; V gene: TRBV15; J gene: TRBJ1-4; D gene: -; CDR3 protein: CATSRVGGRGNEKLFF; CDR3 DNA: TGTGCCACCAGCAGAGTAGGGGGGCGAGGTAATGAAAAACTGTTTTTT
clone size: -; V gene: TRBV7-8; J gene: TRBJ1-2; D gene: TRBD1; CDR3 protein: CASSLERGQAGGYTF; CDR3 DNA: TGTGCCAGCAGCCTCGAGAGGGGACAGGCGGGCGGCTACACCTTC
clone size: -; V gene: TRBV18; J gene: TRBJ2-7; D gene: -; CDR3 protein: CASSPTQGEQYF; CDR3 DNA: TGTGCCAGCTCACCAACGCAAGGTGAGCAGTACTTC
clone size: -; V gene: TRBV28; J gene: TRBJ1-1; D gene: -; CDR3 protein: CASRDLLGSTEAFF; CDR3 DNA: TGTGCCAGCAGGGATTTATTAGGATCCACTGAAGCTTTCTTT
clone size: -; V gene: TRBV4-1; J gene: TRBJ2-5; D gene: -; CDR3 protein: CASSQAGLDQYF; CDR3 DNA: TGCGCCAGCAGCCAAGCGGGGCTGGACCAGTACTTC
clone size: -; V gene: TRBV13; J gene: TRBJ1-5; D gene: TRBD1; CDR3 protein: CASSSGQGANQPQHF; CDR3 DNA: TGTGCCAGCAGCTCTGGACAGGGGGCGAATCAGCCCCAGCATTTT
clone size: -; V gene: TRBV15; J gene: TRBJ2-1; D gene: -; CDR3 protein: CATSRLPTREQFF; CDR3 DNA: TGTGCCACCAGCAGACTGCCGACTAGGGAGCAGTTCTTC
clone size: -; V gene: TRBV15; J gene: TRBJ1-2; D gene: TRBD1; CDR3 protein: CATSNGTVKRYTF; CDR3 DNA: TGTGCCACCAGCAACGGGACAGTAAAGCGCTACACCTTC
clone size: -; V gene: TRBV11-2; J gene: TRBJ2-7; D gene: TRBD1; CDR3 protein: CASSQGQGGYEQYF; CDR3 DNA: TGTGCCAGCAGCCAGGGACAGGGAGGATACGAGCAGTACTTC
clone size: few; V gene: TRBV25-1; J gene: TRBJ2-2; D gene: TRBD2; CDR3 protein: CASRGLDLTGELFF; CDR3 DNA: TGTGCCAGCAGGGGACTAGATCTAACCGGGGAGCTGTTTTTT
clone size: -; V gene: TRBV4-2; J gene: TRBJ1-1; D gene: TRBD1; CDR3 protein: CASSQDYRGLVNTEAFF; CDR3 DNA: TGTGCCAGCAGCCAAGATTACAGGGGGTTGGTGAACACTGAAGCTTTCTTT
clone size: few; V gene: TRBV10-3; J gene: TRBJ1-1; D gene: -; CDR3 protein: CAISQVDTEAFF; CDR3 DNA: TGTGCCATCTCTCAGGTGGACACTGAAGCTTTCTTT
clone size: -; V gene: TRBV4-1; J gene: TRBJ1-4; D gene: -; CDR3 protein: CASSQTGGYEKLFF; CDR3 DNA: TGCGCCAGCAGCCAGACAGGTGGATATGAAAAACTGTTTTTT
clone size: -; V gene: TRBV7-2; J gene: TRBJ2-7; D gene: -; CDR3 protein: CASSPDSAYEQYF; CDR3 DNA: TGTGCCAGCAGCCCGGACTCCGCCTACGAGCAGTACTTC
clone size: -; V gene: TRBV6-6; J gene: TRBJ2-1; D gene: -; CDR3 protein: CASGRWLDYNEQFF; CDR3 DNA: TGTGCCAGCGGGAGGTGGTTGGACTACAATGAGCAGTTCTTC
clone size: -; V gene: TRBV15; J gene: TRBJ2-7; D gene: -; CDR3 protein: CATSSSLGRSYEQYF; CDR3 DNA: TGTGCCACCAGCAGCTCTCTTGGCAGGTCCTACGAGCAGTACTTC
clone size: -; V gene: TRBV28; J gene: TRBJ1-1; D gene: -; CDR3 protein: CASSPVAMNTEAFF; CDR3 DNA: TGTGCCAGCAGCCCCGTCGCCATGAACACTGAAGCTTTCTTT
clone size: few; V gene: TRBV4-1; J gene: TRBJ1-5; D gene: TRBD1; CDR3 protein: CASSYGQGHQPQHF; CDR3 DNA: TGCGCCAGCAGCTACGGACAGGGGCATCAGCCCCAGCATTTT
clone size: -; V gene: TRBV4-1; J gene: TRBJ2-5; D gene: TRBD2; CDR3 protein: CASSQVFGGYQETQYF; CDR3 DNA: TGCGCCAGCAGCCAAGTCTTCGGGGGGTATCAAGAGACCCAGTACTTC
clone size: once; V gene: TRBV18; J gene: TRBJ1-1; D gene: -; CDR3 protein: CASSPPARRRWNTEAFF; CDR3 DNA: TGTGCCAGCTCACCACCGGCCCGGAGAAGGTGGAACACTGAAGCTTTCTTT
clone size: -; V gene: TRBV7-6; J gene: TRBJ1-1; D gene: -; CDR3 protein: CASSTPGGRATEAFF; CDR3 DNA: TGTGCCAGCAGCACTCCGGGTGGGAGGGCCACTGAAGCTTTCTTT
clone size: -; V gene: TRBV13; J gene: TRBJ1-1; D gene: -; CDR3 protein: CASSLEWGTMNTEAFF; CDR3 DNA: TGTGCCAGCAGCTTAGAATGGGGAACGATGAACACTGAAGCTTTCTTT
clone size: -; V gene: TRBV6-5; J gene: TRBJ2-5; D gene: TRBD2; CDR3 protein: CASSTSGTAQETQYF; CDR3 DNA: TGTGCCAGCAGCACCAGCGGGACCGCTCAAGAGACCCAGTACTTC
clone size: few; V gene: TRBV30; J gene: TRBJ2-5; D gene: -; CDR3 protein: CAWSVEETQYF; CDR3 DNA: TGTGCCTGGAGTGTCGAAGAGACCCAGTACTTC
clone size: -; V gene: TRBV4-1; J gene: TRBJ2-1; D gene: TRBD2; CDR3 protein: CASSQAGLAVALYNEQFF; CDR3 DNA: TGCGCCAGCAGCCAAGCGGGGCTAGCGGTCGCACTCTACAATGAGCAGTTCTTC
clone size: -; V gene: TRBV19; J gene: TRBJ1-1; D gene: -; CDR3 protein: CASRASEGTEAFF; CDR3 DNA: TGTGCCAGTAGGGCCAGCGAAGGCACTGAAGCTTTCTTT